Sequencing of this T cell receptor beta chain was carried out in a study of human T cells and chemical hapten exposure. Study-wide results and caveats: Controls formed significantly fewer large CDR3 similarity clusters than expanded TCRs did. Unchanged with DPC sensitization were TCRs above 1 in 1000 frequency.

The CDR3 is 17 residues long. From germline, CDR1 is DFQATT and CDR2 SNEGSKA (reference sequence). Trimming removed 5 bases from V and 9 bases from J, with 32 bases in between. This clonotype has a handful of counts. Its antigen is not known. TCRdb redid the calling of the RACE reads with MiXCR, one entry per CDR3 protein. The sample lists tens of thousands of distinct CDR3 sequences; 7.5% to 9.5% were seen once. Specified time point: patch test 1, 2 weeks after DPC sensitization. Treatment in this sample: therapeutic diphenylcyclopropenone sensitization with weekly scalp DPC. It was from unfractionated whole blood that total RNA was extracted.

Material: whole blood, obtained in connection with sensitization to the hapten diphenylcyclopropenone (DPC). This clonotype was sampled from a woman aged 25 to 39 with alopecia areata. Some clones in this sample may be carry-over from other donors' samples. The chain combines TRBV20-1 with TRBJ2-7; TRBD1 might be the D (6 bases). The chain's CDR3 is CSARVSEPPQDSWRQYF. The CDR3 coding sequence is TGCAGTGCTCGAGTTAGTGAACCCCCCCAGGACAGTTGGAGGCAGTACTTC.